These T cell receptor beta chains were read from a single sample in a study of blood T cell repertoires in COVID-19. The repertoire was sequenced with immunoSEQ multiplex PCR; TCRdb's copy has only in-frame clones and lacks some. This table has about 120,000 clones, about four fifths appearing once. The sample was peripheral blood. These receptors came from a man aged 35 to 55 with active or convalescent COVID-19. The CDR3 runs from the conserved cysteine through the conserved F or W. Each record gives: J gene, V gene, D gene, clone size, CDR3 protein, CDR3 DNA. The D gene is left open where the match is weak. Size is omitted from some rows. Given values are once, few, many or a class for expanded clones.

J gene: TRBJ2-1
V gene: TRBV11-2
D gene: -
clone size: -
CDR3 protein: CASSSGLGNEQFF
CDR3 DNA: TGTGCCAGCAGCTCCGGGTTGGGCAATGAGCAGTTCTTC

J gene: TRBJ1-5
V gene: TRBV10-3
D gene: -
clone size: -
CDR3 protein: CAIRREGGRPQHF
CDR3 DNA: TGTGCCATCAGACGGGAGGGAGGCCGGCCCCAGCATTTT

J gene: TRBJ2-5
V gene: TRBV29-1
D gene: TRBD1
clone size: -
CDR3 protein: CSVEMYVPGQQETQYF
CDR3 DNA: TGCAGCGTCGAGATGTATGTTCCGGGACAGCAAGAGACCCAGTACTTC

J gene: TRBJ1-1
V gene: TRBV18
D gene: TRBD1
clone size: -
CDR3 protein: CASSPRQQGIAEAFF
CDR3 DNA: TGTGCCAGCTCACCAAGGCAACAGGGGATCGCTGAAGCTTTCTTT

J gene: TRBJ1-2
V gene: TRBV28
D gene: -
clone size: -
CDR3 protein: CASRTATNYGYTF
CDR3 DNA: TGTGCCAGCAGAACAGCAACTAACTATGGCTACACCTTC

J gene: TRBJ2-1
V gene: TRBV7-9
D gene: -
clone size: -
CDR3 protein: CASSHAGGYNEQFF
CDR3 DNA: TGTGCCAGCAGCCACGCAGGGGGGTACAATGAGCAGTTCTTC

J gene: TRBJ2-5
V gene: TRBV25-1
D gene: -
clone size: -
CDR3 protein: CASSEMDLRKTQYF
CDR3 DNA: TGTGCCAGCAGTGAAATGGATTTGCGGAAGACCCAGTACTTC

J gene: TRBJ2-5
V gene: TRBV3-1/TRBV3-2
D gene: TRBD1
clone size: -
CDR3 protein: CASSQVLGQGQETQYF
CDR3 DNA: TGTGCCAGCAGCCAAGTTTTGGGACAGGGACAAGAGACCCAGTACTTC

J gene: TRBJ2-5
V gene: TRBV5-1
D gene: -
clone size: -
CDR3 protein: CASSPGSRGETQYF
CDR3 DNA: TGCGCCAGCAGCCCGGGATCCAGGGGAGAGACCCAGTACTTC

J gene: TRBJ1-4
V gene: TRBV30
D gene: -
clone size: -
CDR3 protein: CALNRALNEKLFF
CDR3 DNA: TGTGCCTTGAACAGGGCACTTAATGAAAAACTGTTTTTT

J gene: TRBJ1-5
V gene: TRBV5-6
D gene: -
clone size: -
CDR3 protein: CASSRQGVQQPQHF
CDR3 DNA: TGTGCCAGCAGTAGGCAGGGTGTTCAGCAGCCCCAGCATTTT

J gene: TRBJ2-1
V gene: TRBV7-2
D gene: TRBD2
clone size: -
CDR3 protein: CASSAQYLAGGGNEQFF
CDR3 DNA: TGTGCCAGCAGCGCCCAATACCTAGCGGGGGGAGGAAATGAGCAGTTCTTC

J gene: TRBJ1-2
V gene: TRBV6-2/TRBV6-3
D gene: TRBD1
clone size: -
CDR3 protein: CASSYKGQDYGYTF
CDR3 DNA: TGTGCCAGCAGTTACAAGGGACAGGACTATGGCTACACCTTC

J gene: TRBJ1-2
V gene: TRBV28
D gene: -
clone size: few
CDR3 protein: CASSLVRLANYGYTF
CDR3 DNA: TGTGCCAGCAGTTTGGTCAGGTTAGCTAACTATGGCTACACCTTC

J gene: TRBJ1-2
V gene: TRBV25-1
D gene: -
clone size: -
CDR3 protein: CASSAHTSGYGYTF
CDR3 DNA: TGTGCCAGCAGTGCCCACACCTCGGGTTATGGCTACACCTTC

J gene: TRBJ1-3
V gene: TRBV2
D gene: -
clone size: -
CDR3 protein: CASSVQATIYF
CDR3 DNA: TGTGCCAGCAGTGTCCAGGCCACCATATATTTT

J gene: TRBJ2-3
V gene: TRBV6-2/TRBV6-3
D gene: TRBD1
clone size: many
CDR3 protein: CASSSAQGATDTQYF
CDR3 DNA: TGTGCCAGCAGTAGTGCACAGGGGGCCACAGATACGCAGTATTTT

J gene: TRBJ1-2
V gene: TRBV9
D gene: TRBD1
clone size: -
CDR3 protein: CASSGRQGATWYYGYTF
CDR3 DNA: TGTGCCAGCAGCGGTCGACAGGGGGCAACGTGGTACTATGGCTACACCTTC

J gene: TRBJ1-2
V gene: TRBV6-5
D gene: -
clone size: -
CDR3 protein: CASSYNQNYGYTF
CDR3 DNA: TGTGCCAGCAGTTACAACCAGAACTATGGCTACACCTTC

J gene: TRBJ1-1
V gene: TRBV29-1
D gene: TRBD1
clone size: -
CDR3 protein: CSDWTGDSAEAFF
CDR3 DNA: TGCAGCGACTGGACAGGGGATTCGGCTGAAGCTTTCTTT

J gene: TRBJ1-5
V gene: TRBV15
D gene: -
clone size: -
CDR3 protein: CAIPPGTF
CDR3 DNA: TGTGCCATCCCCCCGGGAACTTTT

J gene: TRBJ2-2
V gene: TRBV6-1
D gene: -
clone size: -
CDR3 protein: CASSETPWLTGELFF
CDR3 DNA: TGTGCCAGCAGTGAAACTCCGTGGCTTACCGGGGAGTTGTTTTTT

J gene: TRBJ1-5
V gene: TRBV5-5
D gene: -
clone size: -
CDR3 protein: CASSPGTNNQPQHF
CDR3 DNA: TGTGCCAGCAGCCCCGGGACAAACAATCAGCCCCAGCATTTT

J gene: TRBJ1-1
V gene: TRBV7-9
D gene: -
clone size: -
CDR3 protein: CASSPQYMNTEAFF
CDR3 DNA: TGTGCCAGCAGCCCACAGTACATGAACACTGAAGCTTTCTTT

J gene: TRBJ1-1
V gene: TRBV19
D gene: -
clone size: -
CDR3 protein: CASSPNTEAFF
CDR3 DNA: TGTGCCAGTAGTCCTAACACTGAAGCTTTCTTT

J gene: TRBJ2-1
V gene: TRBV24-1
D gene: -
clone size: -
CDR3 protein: CATSARRNNEQFF
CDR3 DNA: TGTGCCACCAGTGCCCGCAGGAACAATGAGCAGTTCTTC

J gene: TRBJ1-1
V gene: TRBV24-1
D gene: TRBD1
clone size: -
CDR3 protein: CATSESTGVGTEAFF
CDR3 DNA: TGTGCCACCAGTGAATCCACAGGGGTAGGCACTGAAGCTTTCTTT

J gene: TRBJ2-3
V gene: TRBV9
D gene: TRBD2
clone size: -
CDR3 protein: CASSVRTSGVQDTQYF
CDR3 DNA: TGTGCCAGCAGCGTTCGGACTAGCGGGGTACAAGATACGCAGTATTTT